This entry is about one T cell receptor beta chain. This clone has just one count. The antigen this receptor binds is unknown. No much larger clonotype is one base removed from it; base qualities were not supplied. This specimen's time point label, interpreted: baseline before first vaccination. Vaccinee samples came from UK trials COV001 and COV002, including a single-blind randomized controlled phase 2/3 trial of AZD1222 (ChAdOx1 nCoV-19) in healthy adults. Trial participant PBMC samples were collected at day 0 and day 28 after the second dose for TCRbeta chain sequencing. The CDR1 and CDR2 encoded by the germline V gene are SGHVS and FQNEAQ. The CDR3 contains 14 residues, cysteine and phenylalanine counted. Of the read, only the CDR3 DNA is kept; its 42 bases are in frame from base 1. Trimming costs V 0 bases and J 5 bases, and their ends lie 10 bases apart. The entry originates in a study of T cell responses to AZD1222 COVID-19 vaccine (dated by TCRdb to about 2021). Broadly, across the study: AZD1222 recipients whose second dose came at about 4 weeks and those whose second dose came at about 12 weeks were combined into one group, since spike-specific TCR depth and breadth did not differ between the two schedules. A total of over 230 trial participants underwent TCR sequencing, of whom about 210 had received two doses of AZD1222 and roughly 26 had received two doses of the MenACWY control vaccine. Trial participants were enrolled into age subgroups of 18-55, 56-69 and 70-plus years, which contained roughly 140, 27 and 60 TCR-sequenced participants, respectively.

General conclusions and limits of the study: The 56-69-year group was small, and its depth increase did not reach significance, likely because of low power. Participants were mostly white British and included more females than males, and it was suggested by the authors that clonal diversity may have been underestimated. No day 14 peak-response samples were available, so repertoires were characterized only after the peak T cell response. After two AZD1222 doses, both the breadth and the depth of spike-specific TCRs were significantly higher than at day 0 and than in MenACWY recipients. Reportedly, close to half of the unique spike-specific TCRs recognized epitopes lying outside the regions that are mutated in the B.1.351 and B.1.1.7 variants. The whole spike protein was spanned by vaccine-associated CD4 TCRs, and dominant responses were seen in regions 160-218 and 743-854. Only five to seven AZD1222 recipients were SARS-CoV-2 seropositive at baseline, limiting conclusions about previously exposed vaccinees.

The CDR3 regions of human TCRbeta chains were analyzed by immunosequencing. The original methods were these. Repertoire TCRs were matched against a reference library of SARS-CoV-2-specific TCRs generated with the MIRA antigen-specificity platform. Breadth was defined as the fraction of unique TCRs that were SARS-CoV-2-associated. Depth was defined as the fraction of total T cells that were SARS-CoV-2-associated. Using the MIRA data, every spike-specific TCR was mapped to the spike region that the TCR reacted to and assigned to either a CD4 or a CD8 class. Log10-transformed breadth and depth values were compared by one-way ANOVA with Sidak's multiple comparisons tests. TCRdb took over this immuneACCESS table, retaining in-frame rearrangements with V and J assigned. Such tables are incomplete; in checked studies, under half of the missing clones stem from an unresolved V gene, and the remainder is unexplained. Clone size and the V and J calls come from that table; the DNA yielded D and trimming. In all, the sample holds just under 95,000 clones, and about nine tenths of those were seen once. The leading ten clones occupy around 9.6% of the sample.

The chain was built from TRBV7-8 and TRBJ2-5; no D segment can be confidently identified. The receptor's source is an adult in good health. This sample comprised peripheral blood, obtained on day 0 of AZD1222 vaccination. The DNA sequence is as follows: TGTGCCAGCAGCTTAGCTGGGCAGGCCGAGACCCAGTACTTC. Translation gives CASSLAGQAETQYF.